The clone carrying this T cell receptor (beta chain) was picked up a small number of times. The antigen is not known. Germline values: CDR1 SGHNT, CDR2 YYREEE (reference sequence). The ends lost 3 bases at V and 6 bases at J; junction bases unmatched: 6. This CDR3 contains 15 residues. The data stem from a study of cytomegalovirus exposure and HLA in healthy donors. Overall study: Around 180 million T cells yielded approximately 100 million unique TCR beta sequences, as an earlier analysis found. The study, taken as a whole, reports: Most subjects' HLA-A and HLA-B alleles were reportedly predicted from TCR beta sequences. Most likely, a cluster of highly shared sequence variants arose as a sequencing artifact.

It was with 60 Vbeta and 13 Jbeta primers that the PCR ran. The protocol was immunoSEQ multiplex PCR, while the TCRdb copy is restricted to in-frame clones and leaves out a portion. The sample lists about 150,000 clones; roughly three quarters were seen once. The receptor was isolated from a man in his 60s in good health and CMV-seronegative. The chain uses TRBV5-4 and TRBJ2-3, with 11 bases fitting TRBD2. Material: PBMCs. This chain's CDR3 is CASSYGTSGQDTQYF. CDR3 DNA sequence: TGTGCCAGCAGCTACGGGACTAGCGGACAGGATACGCAGTATTTT.